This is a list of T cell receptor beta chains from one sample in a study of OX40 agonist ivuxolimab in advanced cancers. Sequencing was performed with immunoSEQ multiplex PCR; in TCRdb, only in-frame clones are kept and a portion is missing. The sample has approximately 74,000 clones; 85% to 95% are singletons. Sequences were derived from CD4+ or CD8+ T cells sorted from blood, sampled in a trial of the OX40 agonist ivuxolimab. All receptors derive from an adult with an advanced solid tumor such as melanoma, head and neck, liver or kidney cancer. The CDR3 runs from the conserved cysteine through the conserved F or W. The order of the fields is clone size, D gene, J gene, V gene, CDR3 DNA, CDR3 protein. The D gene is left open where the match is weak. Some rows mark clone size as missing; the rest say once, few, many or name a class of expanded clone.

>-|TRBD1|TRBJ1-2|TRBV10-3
TGTGCCATCAGTGAGTCAGCCCCAGGGGGCGGTGGCTACACCTTC
CAISESAPGGGGYTF
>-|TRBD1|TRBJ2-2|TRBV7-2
TGTGCCAGCAGCTTAGCCCGGGACAGGGCGAAAACCGGGGAGCTGTTTTTT
CASSLARDRAKTGELFF
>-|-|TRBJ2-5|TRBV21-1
TGTGCCAGGGAACCTCCCGGGACGGAGGAGACCCAGTACTTC
CAREPPGTEETQYF
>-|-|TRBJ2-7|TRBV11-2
TGTGCCAGCACGTCTAGGGGTAGCTCCTACGAGCAGTACTTC
CASTSRGSSYEQYF
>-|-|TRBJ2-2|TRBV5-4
TGTGCCAGCAGCCCCCAAGGAAACACCGGGGAGCTGTTTTTT
CASSPQGNTGELFF
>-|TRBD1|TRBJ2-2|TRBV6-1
TGTGCCAGCGGGAAGGGGGCTGGCGGGGAGCTGTTTTTT
CASGKGAGGELFF
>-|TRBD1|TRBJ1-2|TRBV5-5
TGTGCCAGCAGCCCAACAGGGGGCGAGGATGGCTACACCTTC
CASSPTGGEDGYTF
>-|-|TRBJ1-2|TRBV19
TGTGCCAGTAGTATAATTCAAGGGGCGAGAGGCTACACCTTC
CASSIIQGARGYTF
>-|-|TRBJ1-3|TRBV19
TGTGCCAGTAGATCTCCCGGGGGAGGAAACACCATATATTTT
CASRSPGGGNTIYF
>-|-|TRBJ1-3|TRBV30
TGTGCCTGGAGTGAGGGTCTCTCTGGAAACACCATATATTTT
CAWSEGLSGNTIYF
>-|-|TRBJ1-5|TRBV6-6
TGTGCCAGCAGTTACTCGCGCGGGGGGAGCAATCAGCCCCAGCATTTT
CASSYSRGGSNQPQHF
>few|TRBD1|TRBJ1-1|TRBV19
TGTGCCAGTACCGCGGACAGGGACACTGAAGCTTTCTTT
CASTADRDTEAFF
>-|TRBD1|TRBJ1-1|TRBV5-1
TGCGCCAGCGGCGCCGGGACAGGGCTCACTGAAGCTTTCTTT
CASGAGTGLTEAFF
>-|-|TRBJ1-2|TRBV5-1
TGCGCCAGCAGCTCGGACAGCTATGGCTACACCTTC
CASSSDSYGYTF
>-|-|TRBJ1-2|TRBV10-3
TGTGCCATCAGTGAGTCAGGGTTCCTCTATGGCTACACCTTC
CAISESGFLYGYTF
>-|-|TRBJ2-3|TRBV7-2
TGTGCCAGCAGCTTAGCGGGAAGCACAGATACGCAGTATTTT
CASSLAGSTDTQYF
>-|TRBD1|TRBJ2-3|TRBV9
TGTGCCAGCAGGTCCCGTGGGACAGGGGAATTCACAGATACGCAGTATTTT
CASRSRGTGEFTDTQYF
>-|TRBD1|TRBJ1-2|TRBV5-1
TGCGCCAGCAGCTTGGCCCTGACAGGGAACTATGGCTACACCTTC
CASSLALTGNYGYTF
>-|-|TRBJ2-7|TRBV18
TGTGCCAGCTCACCCCGGGACACCACGGGCTACGAGCAGTACTTC
CASSPRDTTGYEQYF
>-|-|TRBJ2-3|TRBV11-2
TGTGCCAGCAGCTCTCCCCAAGGCGCAGATACGCAGTATTTT
CASSSPQGADTQYF
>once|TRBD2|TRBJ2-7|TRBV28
TGTGCCAGCAGGATAGCAGAGGGAGCGGGAGGTACTACGATTTACTACGAGCAGTACTTC
CASRIAEGAGGTTIYYEQYF
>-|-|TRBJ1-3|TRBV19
TGTGCCAGTAGTCTCCCCCAAGGAAACACCATATATTTT
CASSLPQGNTIYF
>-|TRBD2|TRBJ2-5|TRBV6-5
TGTGCCACCGGGACTAGCGGAGAGACCCAGTACTTC
CATGTSGETQYF
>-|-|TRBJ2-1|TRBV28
TGTGCCAGCAGTTTCCCAGGGAAAGAAGGCTTGAATGAGCAGTTCTTC
CASSFPGKEGLNEQFF
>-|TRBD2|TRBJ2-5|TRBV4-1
TGCGCCAGCAGCCAAGCCACTTCGGGGGGACTAGCGGGAGCAGAGACCCAGTACTTC
CASSQATSGGLAGAETQYF
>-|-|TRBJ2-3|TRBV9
TGTGCCAGCAGCGTAGGTGGGAGCGCCGATACGCAGTATTTT
CASSVGGSADTQYF
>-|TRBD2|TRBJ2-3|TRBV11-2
TGTGCCAGCAGCTTGCAGACTAGCACCCCAGATACGCAGTATTTT
CASSLQTSTPDTQYF
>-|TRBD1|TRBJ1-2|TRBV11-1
TGTGCCAGCAGCTCTGGGACAGGGGGCGTCTATGGCTACACCTTC
CASSSGTGGVYGYTF
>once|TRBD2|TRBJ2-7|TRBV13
TGTGCCAGCAGCAAAACTAAGCGGGATCCGGGGGAGCAGTACTTC
CASSKTKRDPGEQYF
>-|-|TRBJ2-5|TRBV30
TGTGCCTGGAGTGTTTCGTTAGAGACCCAGTACTTC
CAWSVSLETQYF
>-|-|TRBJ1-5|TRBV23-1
TGCGCCAGCAGTCAATCTTGCAGGGCTGCCAATAGCAATCAGCCCCAGCATTTT
CASSQSCRAANSNQPQHF
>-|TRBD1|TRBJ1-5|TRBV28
TGTGCCAGCAGGTTGACAGGGAGAAGCAATCAGCCCCAGCATTTT
CASRLTGRSNQPQHF